The clone carrying this T cell receptor (beta chain) was recorded once. Antigen: not known. Building of the TCR beta libraries involved iRepertoire HTBI primers and Arm-PCR of CDR3 regions. A single record per CDR3 protein comes from TCRdb applying MiXCR to the multiplex PCR reads. The table records approximately 400,000 distinct CDR3 sequences, under 25% of them present only once. The time point denotes: persistent/refractory GD, antithyroid drugs over 5 years with positive TRAb. The TCR library was made from RNA that had been extracted from PBMCs in TRIzol. This entry belongs to a study of regulatory T cells in long-lasting Graves disease. Whole-study findings and limits: TCR diversity in persistent Graves' patients was below that of newly diagnosed ones.

From germline, CDR1 is SGHRS and CDR2 YFSETQ. Deletions cut 1 base from V and 5 bases from J, with 6 bases between. This CDR3 comprises 12 residues. Sequencing was performed on peripheral blood mononuclear cells (PBMCs), taken when the disease was refractory, from a patient treated with antithyroid drugs. The rearrangement links TRBV5-1 to TRBJ2-5; D is tentatively TRBD1 or TRBD2 (5 bases each). This TCR was recovered from a female donor with Graves disease. The CDR3 nucleotides are TGCGCCAGCAGCTTGTGGGGGGAGACCCAGTACTTC. Protein product: CASSLWGETQYF.